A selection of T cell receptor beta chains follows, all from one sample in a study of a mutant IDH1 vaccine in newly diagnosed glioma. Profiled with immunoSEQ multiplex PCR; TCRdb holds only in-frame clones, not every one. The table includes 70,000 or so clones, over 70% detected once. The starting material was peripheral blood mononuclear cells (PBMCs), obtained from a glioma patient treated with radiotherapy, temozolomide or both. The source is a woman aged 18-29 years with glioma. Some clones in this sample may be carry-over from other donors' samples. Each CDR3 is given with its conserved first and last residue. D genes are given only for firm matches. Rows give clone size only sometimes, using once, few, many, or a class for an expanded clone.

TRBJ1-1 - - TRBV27 CASSLLQGSEAFF TGTGCCAGCAGTTTATTACAGGGCTCTGAAGCTTTCTTT
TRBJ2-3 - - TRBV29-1 CSVEGGRGRRDTQYF TGCAGCGTTGAAGGTGGCAGGGGCCGGAGAGATACGCAGTATTTT
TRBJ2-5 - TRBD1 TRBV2 CASPIDRGRRETQYF TGTGCCAGCCCTATAGACAGGGGGAGGCGAGAGACCCAGTACTTC
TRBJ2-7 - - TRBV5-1 CASSLRQRSYEQYF TGCGCCAGCAGCCTACGACAGCGCTCGTACGAGCAGTACTTC
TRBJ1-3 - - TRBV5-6 CASSSPTGSGNTIYF TGTGCCAGCAGCTCACCGACAGGATCTGGAAACACCATATATTTT
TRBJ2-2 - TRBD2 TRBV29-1 CSVSGLAGVRNTGELFF TGCAGCGTATCGGGACTAGCGGGAGTCAGGAACACCGGGGAGCTGTTTTTT
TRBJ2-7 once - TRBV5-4 CASSLERYAGEQYF TGTGCCAGCAGCTTGGAGCGCTACGCGGGCGAGCAGTACTTC
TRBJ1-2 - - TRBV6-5 CASRPGHLGGYTF TGTGCCAGCAGGCCCGGACACCTTGGGGGCTACACCTTC
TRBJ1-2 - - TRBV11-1 CASSPAGPEDYGYTF TGTGCCAGCAGCCCAGCGGGCCCGGAGGACTATGGCTACACCTTC
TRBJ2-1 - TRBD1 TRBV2 CASPGQQTNEQFF TGTGCCAGCCCGGGACAGCAGACCAATGAGCAGTTCTTC
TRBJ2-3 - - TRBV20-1 CSARSADTQYF TGCAGTGCTAGATCAGCAGATACGCAGTATTTT
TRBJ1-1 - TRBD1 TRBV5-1 CASSLTGYTEAFF TGCGCCAGCAGCCTGACAGGGTACACTGAAGCTTTCTTT
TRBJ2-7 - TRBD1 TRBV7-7 CASRRLRQGYEQYF TGTGCCAGCAGGAGGTTAAGACAGGGGTACGAGCAGTACTTC
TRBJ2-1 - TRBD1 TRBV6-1 CASGVSGQGAYEQFF TGTGCCAGCGGAGTTTCGGGACAGGGGGCGTATGAGCAGTTCTTC
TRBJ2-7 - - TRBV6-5 CASRSNLGDEQYF TGTGCCAGCAGGTCCAACCTGGGGGACGAGCAGTACTTC
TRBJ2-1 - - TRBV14 CASSQDLVPGEQFF TGTGCCAGCAGCCAAGATTTAGTCCCCGGCGAGCAGTTCTTC
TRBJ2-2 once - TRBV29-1 CSVLRATGELFF TGCAGCGTCCTGCGGGCCACCGGGGAGCTGTTTTTT
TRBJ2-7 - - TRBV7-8 CASSLAEVASYEQYF TGTGCCAGCAGCTTAGCCGAAGTAGCCTCCTACGAGCAGTACTTC
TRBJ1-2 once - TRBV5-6 CASIITGSNYGYTF TGTGCCAGCATTATTACCGGGAGCAACTATGGCTACACCTTC
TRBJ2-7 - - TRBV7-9 CASSSTASYEQYF TGTGCCAGCAGCTCCACCGCTTCCTACGAGCAGTACTTC
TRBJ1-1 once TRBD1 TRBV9 CASSGTGMNTEAFF TGTGCCAGCAGCGGGACAGGGATGAACACTGAAGCTTTCTTT
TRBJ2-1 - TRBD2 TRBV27 CASRTSGVYNEQFF TGTGCCAGCAGGACTAGCGGGGTCTACAATGAGCAGTTCTTC
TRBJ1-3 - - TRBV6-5 CASSIAGGLGNTIYF TGTGCCAGCAGTATCGCGGGGGGTCTTGGAAACACCATATATTTT
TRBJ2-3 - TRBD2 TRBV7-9 CASSASTGGKQYF TGTGCCAGCAGCGCCAGCACGGGGGGGAAGCAGTATTTT
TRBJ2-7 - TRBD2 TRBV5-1 CASSIGLADPEQYF TGCGCCAGCAGCATCGGACTAGCGGACCCCGAGCAGTACTTC
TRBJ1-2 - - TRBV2 CASSANVESYGYTF TGTGCCAGCAGTGCCAACGTCGAATCCTATGGCTACACCTTC